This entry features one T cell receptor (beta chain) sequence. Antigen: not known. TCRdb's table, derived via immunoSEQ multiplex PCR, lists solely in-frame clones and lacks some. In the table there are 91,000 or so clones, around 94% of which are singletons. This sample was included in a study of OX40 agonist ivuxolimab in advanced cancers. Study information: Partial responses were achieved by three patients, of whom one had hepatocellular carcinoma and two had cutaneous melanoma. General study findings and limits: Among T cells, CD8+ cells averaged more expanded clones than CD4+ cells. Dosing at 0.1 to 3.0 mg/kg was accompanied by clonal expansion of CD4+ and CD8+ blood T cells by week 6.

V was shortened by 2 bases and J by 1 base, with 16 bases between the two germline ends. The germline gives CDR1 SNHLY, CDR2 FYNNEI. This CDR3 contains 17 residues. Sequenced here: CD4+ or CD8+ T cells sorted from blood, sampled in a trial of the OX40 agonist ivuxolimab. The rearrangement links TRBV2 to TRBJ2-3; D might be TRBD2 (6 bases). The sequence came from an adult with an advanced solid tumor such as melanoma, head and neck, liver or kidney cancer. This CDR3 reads CASSERVLARGTDTQYF. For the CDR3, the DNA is TGTGCCAGCAGTGAAAGAGTCCTAGCGAGAGGCACAGATACGCAGTATTTT.